One and the same sample provided the 23 T cell receptor beta chains below, sequenced in a study of CD8+ T cells in alopecia areata. Once RNA had been extracted, it was reverse transcribed into cDNA to act as the sequencing template. The method was immunoSEQ multiplex PCR; TCRdb's version includes in-frame clones alone and lacks a portion of them. The sample yields over 200,000 clones, about 53% seen once. Sample: CD4+ T cells sorted from blood, taken at week 0. These receptors were taken from a human donor with alopecia areata.

V and J are TRBV4-1 and TRBJ1-5; no clear D. Germline CDR1 MGHRA, CDR2 YSYEKL. The ends were cut back, 1 base at V and 7 bases at J, with 11 bases in the middle. The CDR3 has 14 residues. CDR3 loop: CASSQAVSGQPQHF. The CDR3 region has the DNA TGCGCCAGCAGCCAAGCGGTGTCCGGACAGCCCCAGCATTTT.

The chain is built from TRBV29-1 and TRBJ2-3; no clear D. V was clipped by 5 bases and J by 1 base, with 13 bases between them. The CDR3 consists of 14 residues. Germline assignment: CDR1 SQVTM and CDR2 ANQGSEA. DNA of the CDR3: TGCAGCGTTCGTTGGGGTACGGGCACAGATACGCAGTATTTT. Translated: CSVRWGTGTDTQYF.

In this sample, this clone turned up a few times. The rearrangement joins TRBV11-2 to TRBJ2-2; TRBD1 is a possible D gene (6 bases). Trimming cost V 5 bases and J 1 base, with 8 bases left between them. The CDR3 spans 14 residues. Germline V gene data show CDR1 as SGHAT and CDR2 as FQNNGV. CDR3: CASSLDRNTGELFF. The CDR3, as DNA: TGTGCCAGCAGCCTGGACAGGAACACCGGGGAGCTGTTTTTT.

CDR3 sequence reads: CSVVWGSNTEAFF. The CDR3 DNA sequence: TGCAGCGTTGTCTGGGGGTCTAACACTGAAGCTTTCTTT. The chain has TRBV29-1 and TRBJ1-1; tentative D call: TRBD1 (5 bases). Germline CDR1 is SQVTM and CDR2 is ANQGSEA. The CDR3 totals 13 residues. V shed 4 bases and J shed 2 bases, with 11 bases lying between them.

This rearrangement joins TRBV6-5 to TRBJ2-1; 8 bases are a match to TRBD1. Germline V gene sequence: CDR1 MNHEY, CDR2 SVGAGI. Trimming at V came to 6 bases and at J to 4 bases, leaving 8 bases not matched to a gene. The CDR3 is made up of 15 amino acids. The CDR3 DNA reads TGTGCCAGCAGCCCTGACAGGGGATTGTACAATGAGCAGTTCTTC. The encoded protein is CASSPDRGLYNEQFF.

The J gene is TRBJ2-3, the V gene TRBV7-8; possibly TRBD1 for D (5 bases). This CDR3 has 17 residues. From germline, CDR1 is SGHVS and CDR2 FQNEAQ. V dropped 0 bases and J dropped 7 bases, with 20 bases sitting between them. The CDR3 loop is CASSLASDRRSTHTQYF. Written as DNA, the CDR3 is TGTGCCAGCAGCTTAGCGAGCGACAGACGTTCTACTCATACGCAGTATTTT.

This chain uses TRBV30 with TRBJ2-1; the match to TRBD2 covers 8 bases. Germline V lookup: CDR1 GTSNPN, CDR2 SVGIG (reference sequence). With 0 bases clipped from V and 0 bases from J, the junction kept 4 bases outside the gene matches. The CDR3 length is 16 residues. DNA for the CDR3: TGTGCCTGGAGTGTTCGCGGGAGGAGCTCCTACAATGAGCAGTTCTTC. Its protein is CAWSVRGRSSYNEQFF.

V usage is TRBV30 and J usage is TRBJ2-1, with D hard to call. V was shortened by 4 bases and J by 2 bases, with 6 bases between the two germline ends. The length of the CDR3 is 12 residues. Per the germline V gene, CDR1 is GTSNPN and CDR2 is SVGIG (reference sequence). CDR3 nucleotides: TGTGCCTGGACGAGGACCTACAATGAGCAGTTCTTC. Encoded protein: CAWTRTYNEQFF.

The genes are TRBV30 and TRBJ1-4; D unclear. The V gene lost 0 bases and the J gene lost 5 bases, with 10 bases spanning the gap. The germline CDR1 and CDR2 sequences are GTSNPN and SVGIG (reference sequence). The CDR3 consists of 14 residues. CDR3 sequence (DNA): TGTGCCTGGAGTGTGCGCGGACGGAATGAAAAACTGTTTTTT. Translating gives CAWSVRGRNEKLFF.

This rearrangement joins TRBV5-1 to TRBJ2-3; D is possibly TRBD1 (5 bases). V was shortened by 0 bases and J by 4 bases, with 12 bases between the two germline ends. This CDR3 is built from 15 residues. Germline V gene data show CDR1 as SGHRS and CDR2 as YFSETQ. The CDR3, as DNA: TGCGCCAGCAGCTTGGCAGGGAAGCCGTCAGATACGCAGTATTTT. Amino acids: CASSLAGKPSDTQYF.

This clone was counted a few times. This chain uses TRBV27 with TRBJ2-1; possibly TRBD1 or TRBD2 for D (5 bases each). CDR1 and CDR2 from the germline V gene are MNHEY and SMNVEV (reference sequence). The CDR3 is 14 amino acids. With 3 bases removed from V and 11 bases from J, the gap between germline ends came to 17 bases. The CDR3 here is CASSFRDRQFQQFF. For the CDR3, the DNA is TGTGCCAGCAGTTTCCGGGACCGACAATTCCAGCAGTTCTTC.

This clone was counted only a few times. The J gene is TRBJ1-2, the V gene TRBV30, with a tentative D call TRBD1 (5 bases). Trimming removed 0 bases from V and 5 bases from J, with 7 bases in between. The CDR3 contains 12 residues. Germline lookup yields CDR1 GTSNPN and CDR2 SVGIG (reference sequence). This CDR3 is CAWSVQVYGYTF. The CDR3 region has the DNA TGTGCCTGGAGTGTACAGGTGTATGGCTACACCTTC.

As concerns this clone: One end of the junction fails to match germline, which may point to a read error. The CDR3 bases are TGTGCCTGGAGTCGGACAGGGCAGCAGCTAAACGTCTTC. Translating it yields CAWSRTGQQLNVF. The J gene is TRBJ2-7, the V gene TRBV30; TRBD1 agrees at 8 bases. The CDR3 runs 13 residues. The germline CDR1 and CDR2 sequences are GTSNPN and SVGIG (reference sequence).

Ten or more counts support this clone. The chain combines TRBV10-2 with TRBJ1-1, with TRBD1 identical over 9 bases. The trim removed 6 bases at V and 1 base at J, leaving 3 bases unmatched. The CDR3 is 14 residues long. Germline CDR1 reads WSHSY; CDR2 reads SAAADI. In DNA, the CDR3 is TGCGCCAGCAGCCGGGACAGGGCGAACACTGAAGCTTTCTTT. This sequence encodes CASSRDRANTEAFF.

The rearrangement uses TRBV30 and TRBJ1-2, with no clear D. CDR1 GTSNPN and CDR2 SVGIG come from the germline V gene (reference sequence). This CDR3 region has 14 residues. Trimming took 2 bases from V and 1 from J, leaving 11 bases between them. The CDR3, as DNA: TGTGCCTGGAGTAGCCCCTCTCTTAACTATGGCTACACCTTC. Its translation is CAWSSPSLNYGYTF.

The chain couples TRBV29-1 to TRBJ2-1; 12 bases agree with TRBD1. Germline values: CDR1 SQVTM, CDR2 ANQGSEA. This CDR3 contains 13 residues. The J segment lost 7 bases and the V segment lost 8 bases, leaving 6 bases of the junction unmatched. The CDR3 region is CSFGTGGRNEQFF. In DNA form, the CDR3 reads TGCAGCTTCGGGACAGGGGGCCGGAATGAGCAGTTCTTC.

The sample holds one count of this clone. V gene TRBV6-5 combines with J gene TRBJ2-7; D possibly corresponds to TRBD2 (5 bases). The CDR3 spans 14 residues. V was cut by 0 bases and J by 5 bases, with 11 bases left in between. Per the germline V gene, CDR1 is MNHEY and CDR2 is SVGAGI. The CDR3: CASSYSTLADEQYF. CDR3 coding DNA: TGTGCCAGCAGTTACTCGACTCTAGCCGACGAGCAGTACTTC.

The CDR3 protein is CAWSLDRGKAFF. The CDR3, as DNA: TGTGCCTGGAGCCTGGACAGGGGGAAAGCTTTCTTT. The chain combines TRBV30 with TRBJ1-1; 10 bases agree with TRBD1. Germline V gives CDR1 GTSNPN, CDR2 SVGIG (reference sequence). The CDR3 is made up of 12 amino acids. V gave up 3 bases and J gave up 9 bases; unmatched junction bases: 4.

The chain has TRBV4-1 and TRBJ2-7, with 15 positions matching TRBD2. The junction had 10 bases not matched to a gene; V was cut back by 1 base and J by 0 bases. Germline lookup yields CDR1 MGHRA and CDR2 YSYEKL. The CDR3 runs to 20 residues. The CDR3 region has the DNA TGCGCCAGCAGCCAAGTCTATGGACTAGCGGGAGGGCCACCCTCCTACGAGCAGTACTTC. As protein: CASSQVYGLAGGPPSYEQYF.

This clone was counted between two and nine times. The chain combines TRBV7-8 with TRBJ2-2; D is tentatively TRBD1 or TRBD2 (5 bases each). Germline V CDR1 and CDR2: SGHVS, FQNEAQ. The CDR3 length is 16 residues. The V end lost 6 bases, the J end lost 0 bases, and 14 bases lay between the germline ends. CDR3 sequence: CASSLFLGANTGELFF. The CDR3, as DNA: TGTGCCAGCAGTTTATTTTTGGGGGCGAACACCGGGGAGCTGTTTTTT.

The CDR3 DNA is TGCGCCAGCAGCTTGGGACAACCTCAAGAGACCCAGTACTTC. Residues: CASSLGQPQETQYF. The chain uses TRBV5-1 and TRBJ2-5; D is uncertain. CDR1 is SGHRS and CDR2 is YFSETQ in the germline V gene. Trimming left V 0 bases short and J 2 bases short, with 8 bases between. CDR3 length equals 14 residues.

The table lists this clone with a few counts. This chain joins TRBV7-6 and TRBJ2-7; D is unclear. From germline, CDR1 is SGHVS and CDR2 FNYEAQ. V was clipped by 6 bases and J by 6 bases, with 12 bases between them. This CDR3 region has 12 residues. The CDR3 here is CASSKVAGEQYF. CDR3 nucleotides: TGTGCCAGCAGTAAAGTAGCCGGCGAGCAGTACTTC.

This clone was detected only once. The chain couples TRBV7-8 to TRBJ2-3; TRBD2 matches 13 bases. V dropped 5 bases and J dropped 4; count of bases not matched to a gene: 0. The CDR3 covers 14 residues. Germline V gives CDR1 SGHVS, CDR2 FQNEAQ. The CDR3 loop reads CASSTSGRADTQYF. The CDR3 nucleotides read TGTGCCAGCAGCACTAGCGGGAGGGCAGATACGCAGTATTTT.